The T cell receptor (beta chain) under discussion was sequenced for a study of blood T cell repertoires in COVID-19. This clone has just a few counts. Profiled with immunoSEQ multiplex PCR; TCRdb holds only in-frame clones, not every one. The table has about 15,000 clones, roughly 85% seen once; the top ten hold 35%. Sequences were obtained from peripheral blood. The source of this sequence is a man aged 70-80 years in a cohort sampled during active COVID-19.

The CDR3 DNA sequence: TGCAGCGTTGTGACAGGGTATTCTGGGGCCAACGTCCTGACTTTC. Translation gives CSVVTGYSGANVLTF. The chain carries TRBV29-1 and TRBJ2-6, with 7 bases matching TRBD1. Germline loops: CDR1 SQVTM, CDR2 ANQGSEA. V shed 4 bases and J 1 base; nucleotides not matched to a gene: 4. The CDR3 length is 15 residues.